This TCR beta chain was recorded in a study of PD-1 blockade in classical Hodgkin lymphoma. Study-wide results and limits: What drove the repertoire differences, possibly disease activity or prior therapy, has not been defined. While CD8+ TCR diversity did not rise significantly by C4D1, CD4+ TCR diversity did. Newly diagnosed patients were said to have less baseline TCR diversity than healthy donors did.

The method was immunoSEQ multiplex PCR; TCRdb's version includes in-frame clones alone and lacks a portion of them. The sample holds roughly 100,000 clones, roughly nine tenths seen once. CDR1 SGDLS and CDR2 YYNGEE come from the germline V gene. The V end was cut by 0 bases, the J end by 4 bases, with 10 bases between. This CDR3 is 14 amino acids long. This clone was seen a few times. Its specificity is not known. Time point noted: cycle 4 day 1 (C4D1), after more than 5 weeks of nivolumab. Every patient had relapsed following autologous stem cell transplantation, and cohorts differed in brentuximab vedotin exposure. The study recorded best responses of complete response, partial response or progressive disease.

This rearrangement joins TRBV9 to TRBJ1-1; D might be TRBD1 (6 bases). This sample comprised peripheral blood mononuclear cells (PBMCs), obtained before the fourth cycle of nivolumab. The sequence was obtained from a human donor with classical Hodgkin lymphoma. The chain's CDR3 is CASSVERGGTEAFF. CDR3 bases: TGTGCCAGCAGCGTAGAAAGAGGGGGCACTGAAGCTTTCTTT.